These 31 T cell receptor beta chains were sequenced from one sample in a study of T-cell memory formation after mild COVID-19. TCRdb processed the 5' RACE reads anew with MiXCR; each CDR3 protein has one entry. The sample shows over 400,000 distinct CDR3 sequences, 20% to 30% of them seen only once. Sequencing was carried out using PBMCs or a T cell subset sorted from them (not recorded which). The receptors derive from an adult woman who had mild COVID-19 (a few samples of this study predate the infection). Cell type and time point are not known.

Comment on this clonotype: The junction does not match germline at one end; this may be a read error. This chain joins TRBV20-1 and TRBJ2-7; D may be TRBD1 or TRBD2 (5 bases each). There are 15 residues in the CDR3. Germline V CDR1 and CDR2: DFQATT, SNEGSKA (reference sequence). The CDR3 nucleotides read TGCAGTGCTAGATCCCCGGGACCTTGGGGTTACGAGCAGTCCTTC. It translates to CSARSPGPWGYEQSF.

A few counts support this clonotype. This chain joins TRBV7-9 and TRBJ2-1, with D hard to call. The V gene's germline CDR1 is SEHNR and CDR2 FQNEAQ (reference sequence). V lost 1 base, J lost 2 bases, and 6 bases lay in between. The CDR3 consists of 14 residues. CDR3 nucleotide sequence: TGTGCCAGCAGCTTAGTGGCCCCCTACAATGAGCAGTTCTTC. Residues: CASSLVAPYNEQFF. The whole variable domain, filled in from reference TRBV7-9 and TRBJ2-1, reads DTGVSQNPRHKITKRGQNVTFRCDPISEHNRLYWYRQTLGQGPEFLTYFQNEAQLEKSRLLSDRFSAERPKGSFSTLEIQRTEQGDSAMYLCASSLVAPYNEQFFGPGTRLTVL.

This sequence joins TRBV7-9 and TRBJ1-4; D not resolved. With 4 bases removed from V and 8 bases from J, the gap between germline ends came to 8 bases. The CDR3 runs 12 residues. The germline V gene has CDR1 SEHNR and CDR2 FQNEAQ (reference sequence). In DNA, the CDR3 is TGTGCCAGCAGCTCTGGACGGGAAAAACTGTTTTTT. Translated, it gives CASSSGREKLFF.

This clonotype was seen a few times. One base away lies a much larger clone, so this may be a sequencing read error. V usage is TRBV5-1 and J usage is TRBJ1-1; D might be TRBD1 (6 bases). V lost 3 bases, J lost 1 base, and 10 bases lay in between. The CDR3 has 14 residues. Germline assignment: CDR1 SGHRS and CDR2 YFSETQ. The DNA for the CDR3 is TGCGCCAGCAGCTCGGGGGCGGGGAACACTGAAGCTTTCTTT. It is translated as CASSSGAGNTEAFF.

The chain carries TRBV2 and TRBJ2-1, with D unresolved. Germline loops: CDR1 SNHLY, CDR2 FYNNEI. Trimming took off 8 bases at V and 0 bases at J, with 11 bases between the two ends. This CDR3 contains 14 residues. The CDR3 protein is CASRARFSYNEQFF. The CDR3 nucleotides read TGTGCCAGCCGGGCGAGGTTCTCCTACAATGAGCAGTTCTTC.

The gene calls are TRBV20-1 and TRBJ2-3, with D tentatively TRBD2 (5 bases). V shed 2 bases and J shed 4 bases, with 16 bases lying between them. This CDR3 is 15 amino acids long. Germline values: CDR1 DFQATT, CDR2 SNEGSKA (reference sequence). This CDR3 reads CSARNPGRRADTQYF. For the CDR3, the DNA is TGCAGTGCTAGAAATCCGGGGAGACGAGCAGATACGCAGTATTTT.

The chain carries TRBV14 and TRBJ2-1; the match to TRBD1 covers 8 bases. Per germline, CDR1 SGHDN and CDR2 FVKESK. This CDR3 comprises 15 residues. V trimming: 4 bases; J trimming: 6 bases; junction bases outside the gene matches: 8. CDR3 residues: CASSLRDRRGNEQFF. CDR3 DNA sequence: TGTGCCAGCAGCCTCCGGGACAGGCGAGGCAATGAGCAGTTCTTC.

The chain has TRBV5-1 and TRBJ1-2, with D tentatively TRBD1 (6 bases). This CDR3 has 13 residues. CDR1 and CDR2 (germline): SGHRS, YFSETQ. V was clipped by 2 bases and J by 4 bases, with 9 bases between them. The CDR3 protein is CASSLWGAYGYTF. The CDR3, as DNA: TGCGCCAGCAGCTTATGGGGGGCCTATGGCTACACCTTC.

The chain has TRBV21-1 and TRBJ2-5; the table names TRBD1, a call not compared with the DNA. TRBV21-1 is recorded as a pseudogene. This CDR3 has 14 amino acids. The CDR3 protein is CASSKNRSKETQYF. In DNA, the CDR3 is TGTGCCAGCAGCAAGAACAGGTCAAAAGAGACCCAGTACTTC.

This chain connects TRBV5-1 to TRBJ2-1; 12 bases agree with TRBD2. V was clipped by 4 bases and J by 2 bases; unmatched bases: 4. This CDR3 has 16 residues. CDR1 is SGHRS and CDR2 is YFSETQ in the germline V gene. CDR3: CASSISSGGAYNEQFF. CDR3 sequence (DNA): TGCGCCAGCAGCATATCTAGCGGGGGGGCCTACAATGAGCAGTTCTTC.

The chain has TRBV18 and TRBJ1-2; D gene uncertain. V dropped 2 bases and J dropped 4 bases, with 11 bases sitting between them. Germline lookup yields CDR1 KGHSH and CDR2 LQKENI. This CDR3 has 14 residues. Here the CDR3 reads CASSPREEGYGYTF. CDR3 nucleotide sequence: TGTGCCAGCTCACCAAGGGAAGAGGGCTATGGCTACACCTTC.

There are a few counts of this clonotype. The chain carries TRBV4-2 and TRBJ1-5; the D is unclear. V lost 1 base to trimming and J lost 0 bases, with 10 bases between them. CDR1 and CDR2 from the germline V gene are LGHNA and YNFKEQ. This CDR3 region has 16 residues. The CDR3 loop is CASSQGGPFSNQPQHF. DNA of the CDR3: TGTGCCAGCAGCCAAGGCGGACCGTTTAGCAATCAGCCCCAGCATTTT.

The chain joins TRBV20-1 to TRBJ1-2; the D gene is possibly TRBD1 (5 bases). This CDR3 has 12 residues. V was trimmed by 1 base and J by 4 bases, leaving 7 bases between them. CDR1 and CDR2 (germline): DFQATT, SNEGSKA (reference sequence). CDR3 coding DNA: TGCAGTGCTAGAGGGGGCTTCTATGGCTACACCTTC. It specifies CSARGGFYGYTF.

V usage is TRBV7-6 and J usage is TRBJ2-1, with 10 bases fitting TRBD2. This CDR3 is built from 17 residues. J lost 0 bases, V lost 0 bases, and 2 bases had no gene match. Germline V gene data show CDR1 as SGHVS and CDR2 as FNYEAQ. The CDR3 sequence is CASSLAASGSSYNEQFF. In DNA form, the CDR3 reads TGTGCCAGCAGCTTAGCGGCTAGCGGGAGCTCCTACAATGAGCAGTTCTTC.

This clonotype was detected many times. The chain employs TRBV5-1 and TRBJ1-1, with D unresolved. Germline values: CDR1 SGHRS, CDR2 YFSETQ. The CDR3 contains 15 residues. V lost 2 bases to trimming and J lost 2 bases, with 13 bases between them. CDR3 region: CASSFGRAANTEAFF. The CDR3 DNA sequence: TGCGCCAGCAGCTTCGGCCGTGCCGCCAACACTGAAGCTTTCTTT.

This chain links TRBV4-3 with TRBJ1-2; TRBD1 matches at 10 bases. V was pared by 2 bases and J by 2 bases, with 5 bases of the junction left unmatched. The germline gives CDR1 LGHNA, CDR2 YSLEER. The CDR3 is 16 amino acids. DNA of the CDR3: TGCGCCAGCAGCCAAAGCCCGGGACAGGGGAACTATGGCTACACCTTC. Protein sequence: CASSQSPGQGNYGYTF.

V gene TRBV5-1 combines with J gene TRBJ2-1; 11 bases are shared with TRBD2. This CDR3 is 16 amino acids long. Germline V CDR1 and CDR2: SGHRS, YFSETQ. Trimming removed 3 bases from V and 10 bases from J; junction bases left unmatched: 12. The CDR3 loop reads CASSWQLAGDLSEQFF. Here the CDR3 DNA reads TGCGCCAGCAGCTGGCAACTAGCGGGAGATCTTTCGGAGCAGTTCTTC.

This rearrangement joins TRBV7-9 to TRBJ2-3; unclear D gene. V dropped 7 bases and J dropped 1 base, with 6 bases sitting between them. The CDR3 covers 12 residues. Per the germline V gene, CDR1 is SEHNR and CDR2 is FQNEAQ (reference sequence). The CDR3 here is CASTLGTDTQYF. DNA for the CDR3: TGTGCCAGCACCCTAGGCACAGATACGCAGTATTTT.

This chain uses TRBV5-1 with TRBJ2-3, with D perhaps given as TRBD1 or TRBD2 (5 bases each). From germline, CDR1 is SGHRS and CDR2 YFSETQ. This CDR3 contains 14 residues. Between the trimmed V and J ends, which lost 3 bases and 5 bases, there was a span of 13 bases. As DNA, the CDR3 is TGCGCCAGCAGCTCCTGGGACCGCAAAGATACGCAGTATTTT. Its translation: CASSSWDRKDTQYF.

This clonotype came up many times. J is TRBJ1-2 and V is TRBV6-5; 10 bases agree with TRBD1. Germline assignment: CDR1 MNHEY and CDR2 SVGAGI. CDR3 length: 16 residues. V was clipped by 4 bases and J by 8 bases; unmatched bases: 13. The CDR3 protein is CASSSRTGGLGEGYTF. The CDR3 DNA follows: TGTGCCAGCAGTTCACGGACAGGGGGTTTAGGAGAAGGCTACACCTTC.

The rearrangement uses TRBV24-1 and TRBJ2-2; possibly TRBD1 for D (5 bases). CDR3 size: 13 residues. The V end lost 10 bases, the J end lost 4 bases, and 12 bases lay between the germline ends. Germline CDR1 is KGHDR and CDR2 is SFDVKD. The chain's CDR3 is CATQGQFTGELFF. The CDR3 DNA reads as TGTGCCACTCAGGGTCAGTTCACCGGGGAGCTGTTTTTT.

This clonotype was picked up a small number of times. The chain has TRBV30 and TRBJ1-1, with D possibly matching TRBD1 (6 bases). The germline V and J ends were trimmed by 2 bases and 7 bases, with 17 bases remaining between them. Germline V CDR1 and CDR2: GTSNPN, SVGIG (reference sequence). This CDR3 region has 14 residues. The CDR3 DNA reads TGTGCCTGGAGTCAGATAAACAGGGCTAGTGAAGCTTTCTTT. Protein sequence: CAWSQINRASEAFF.

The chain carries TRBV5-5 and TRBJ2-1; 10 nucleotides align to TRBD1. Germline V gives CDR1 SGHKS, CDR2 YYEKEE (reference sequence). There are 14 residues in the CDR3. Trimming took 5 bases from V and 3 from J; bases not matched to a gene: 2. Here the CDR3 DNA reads TGTGCCAGCAGACGGGACAGGGGCTACAATGAGCAGTTCTTC. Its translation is CASRRDRGYNEQFF.

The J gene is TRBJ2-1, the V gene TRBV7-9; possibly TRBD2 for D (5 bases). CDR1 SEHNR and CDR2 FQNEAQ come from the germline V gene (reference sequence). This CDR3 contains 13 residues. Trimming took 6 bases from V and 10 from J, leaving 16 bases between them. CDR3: CASREEVLGEQFF. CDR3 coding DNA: TGTGCCAGCAGGGAGGAGGTTTTGGGGGAGCAGTTCTTC.

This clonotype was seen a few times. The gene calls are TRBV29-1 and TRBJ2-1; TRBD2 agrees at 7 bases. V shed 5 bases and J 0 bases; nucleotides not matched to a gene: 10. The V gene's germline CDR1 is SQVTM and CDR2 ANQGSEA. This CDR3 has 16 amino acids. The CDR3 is CSVSGKRGNSYNEQFF. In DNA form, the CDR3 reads TGCAGCGTTTCTGGTAAGCGGGGCAACTCCTACAATGAGCAGTTCTTC.

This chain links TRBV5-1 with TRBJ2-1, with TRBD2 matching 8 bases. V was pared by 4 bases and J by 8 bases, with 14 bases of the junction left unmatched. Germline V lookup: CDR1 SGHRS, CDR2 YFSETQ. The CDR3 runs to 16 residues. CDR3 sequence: CASSPKPGLVGYEQFF. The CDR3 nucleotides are TGCGCCAGCAGCCCTAAACCGGGACTAGTCGGGTATGAGCAGTTCTTC.

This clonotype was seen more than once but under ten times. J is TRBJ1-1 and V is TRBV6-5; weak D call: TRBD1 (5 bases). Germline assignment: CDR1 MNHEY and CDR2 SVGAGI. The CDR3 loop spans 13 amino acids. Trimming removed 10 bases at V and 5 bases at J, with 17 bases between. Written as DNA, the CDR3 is TGTGCCACACACGCGGGGCCGGGAACTGAAGCTTTCTTT. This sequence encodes CATHAGPGTEAFF.

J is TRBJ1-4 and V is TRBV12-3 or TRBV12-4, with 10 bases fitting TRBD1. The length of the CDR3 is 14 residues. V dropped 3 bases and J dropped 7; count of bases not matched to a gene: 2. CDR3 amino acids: CASSFGDRGEKLFF. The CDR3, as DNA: TGTGCCAGCAGTTTTGGGGACAGGGGTGAAAAACTGTTTTTT.

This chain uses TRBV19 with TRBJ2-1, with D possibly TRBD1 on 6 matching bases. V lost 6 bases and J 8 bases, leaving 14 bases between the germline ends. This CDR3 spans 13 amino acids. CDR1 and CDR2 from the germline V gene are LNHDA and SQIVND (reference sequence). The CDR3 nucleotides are TGTGCCAGTAGACTCAACAGGGAGTATGAGCAGTTCTTC. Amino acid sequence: CASRLNREYEQFF.

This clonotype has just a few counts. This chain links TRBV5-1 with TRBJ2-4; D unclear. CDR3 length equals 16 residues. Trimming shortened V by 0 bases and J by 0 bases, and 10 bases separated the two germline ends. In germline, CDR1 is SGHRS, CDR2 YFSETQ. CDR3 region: CASSLEGSLAKNIQYF. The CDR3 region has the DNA TGCGCCAGCAGCTTGGAAGGAAGCCTAGCCAAAAACATTCAGTACTTC.

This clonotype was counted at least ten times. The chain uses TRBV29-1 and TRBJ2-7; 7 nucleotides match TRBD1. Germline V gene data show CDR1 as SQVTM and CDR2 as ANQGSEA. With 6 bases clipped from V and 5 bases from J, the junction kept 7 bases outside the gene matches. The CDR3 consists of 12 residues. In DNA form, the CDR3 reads TGCAGCGTGACAGGGAAACGGGACGAGCAGTACTTC. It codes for CSVTGKRDEQYF.